Here is one T cell receptor (beta chain) with its context. Its antigen remains unidentified. The PCR made use of 60 Vbeta and 13 Jbeta primers. Study processing details: As a later analysis found, there were 70 million to 90 million unique TCR beta chains, of which roughly 11 million were shared. The table came from immunoSEQ multiplex PCR; TCRdb's copy has only in-frame clones and leaves some out. The DNA gave D and trimming, while V, J and clone size come from that table. Here the sample spans about 85,000 clones, around 71% being singletons. Germline CDR1 and CDR2: MDHEN and SYDVKM. The ends were cut back, 5 bases at V and 3 bases at J, with 19 bases in the middle. This CDR3 is built from 16 residues. The entry originates in a study of cytomegalovirus exposure and HLA in healthy donors. Study-wide results and caveats: A later analysis revealed that TCR association rates differed between HLA loci, peaking at DRB1 and bottoming out at HLA-C. A previous analysis found most TCR beta V segments productive roughly 90% or roughly 30% of the time. Overall, under 200 TCR beta chains were annotated as cytomegalovirus-associated.

The receptor comes from a man aged 25 to 40 in good health and CMV-seronegative. Material: PBMCs. This chain connects TRBV28 to TRBJ1-2, with unresolved D. In DNA form, the CDR3 reads TGTGCCAGCAGTGCCCTTCGGGAAGGGTGGGACTATGGCTACACCTTC. This translates into CASSALREGWDYGYTF.